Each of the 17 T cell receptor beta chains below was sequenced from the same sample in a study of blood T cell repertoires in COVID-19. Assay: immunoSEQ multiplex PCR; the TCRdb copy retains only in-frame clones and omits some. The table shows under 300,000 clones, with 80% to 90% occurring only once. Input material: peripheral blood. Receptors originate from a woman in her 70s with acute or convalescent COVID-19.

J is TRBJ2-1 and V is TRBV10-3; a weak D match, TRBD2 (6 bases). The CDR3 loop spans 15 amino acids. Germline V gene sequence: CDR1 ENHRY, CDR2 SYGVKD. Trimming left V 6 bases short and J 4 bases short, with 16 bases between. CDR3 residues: CAIRNSGGAYNEQFF. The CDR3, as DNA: TGTGCCATCAGAAATAGCGGAGGGGCTTACAATGAGCAGTTCTTC.

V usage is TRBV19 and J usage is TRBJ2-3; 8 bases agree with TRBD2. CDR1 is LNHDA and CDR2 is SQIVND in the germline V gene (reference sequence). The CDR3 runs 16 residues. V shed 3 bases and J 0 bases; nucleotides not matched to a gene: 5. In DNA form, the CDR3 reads TGTGCCAGTAGTATGAGAGCGGGGGTTAGCACAGATACGCAGTATTTT. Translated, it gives CASSMRAGVSTDTQYF.

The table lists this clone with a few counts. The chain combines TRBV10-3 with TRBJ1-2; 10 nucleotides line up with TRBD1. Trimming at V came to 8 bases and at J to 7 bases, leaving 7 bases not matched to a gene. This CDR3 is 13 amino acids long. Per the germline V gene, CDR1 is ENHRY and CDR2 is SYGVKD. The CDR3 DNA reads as TGTGCCATCGGAGGACAGGGGGGAACTGGCTACACCTTC. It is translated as CAIGGQGGTGYTF.

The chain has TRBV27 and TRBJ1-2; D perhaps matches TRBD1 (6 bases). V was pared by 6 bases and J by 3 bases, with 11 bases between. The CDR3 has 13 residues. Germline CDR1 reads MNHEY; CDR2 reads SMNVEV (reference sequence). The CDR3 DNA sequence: TGTGCCAGCAGCCACAGGGTCGACTATGGCTACACCTTC. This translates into CASSHRVDYGYTF.

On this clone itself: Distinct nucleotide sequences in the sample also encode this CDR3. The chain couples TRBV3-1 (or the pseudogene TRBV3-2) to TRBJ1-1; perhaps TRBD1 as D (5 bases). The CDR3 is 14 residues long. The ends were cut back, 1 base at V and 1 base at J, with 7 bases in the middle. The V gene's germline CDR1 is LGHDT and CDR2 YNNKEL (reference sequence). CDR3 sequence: CASSQGTGNTEAFF. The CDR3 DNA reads TGTGCCAGCAGCCAAGGCACAGGGAACACTGAAGCTTTCTTT.

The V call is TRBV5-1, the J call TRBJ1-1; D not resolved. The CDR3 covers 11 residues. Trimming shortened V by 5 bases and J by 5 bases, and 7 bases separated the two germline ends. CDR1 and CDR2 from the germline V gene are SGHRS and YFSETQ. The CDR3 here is CASSRGTEAFF. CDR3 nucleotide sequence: TGCGCCAGCAGTAGAGGGACTGAAGCTTTCTTT.

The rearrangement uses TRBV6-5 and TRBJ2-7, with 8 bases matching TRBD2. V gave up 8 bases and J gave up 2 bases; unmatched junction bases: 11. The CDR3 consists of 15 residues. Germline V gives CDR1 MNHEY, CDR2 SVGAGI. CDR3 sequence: CASRGGRAGTYEQYF. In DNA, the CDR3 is TGTGCCAGCCGGGGGGGCAGGGCCGGCACCTACGAGCAGTACTTC.

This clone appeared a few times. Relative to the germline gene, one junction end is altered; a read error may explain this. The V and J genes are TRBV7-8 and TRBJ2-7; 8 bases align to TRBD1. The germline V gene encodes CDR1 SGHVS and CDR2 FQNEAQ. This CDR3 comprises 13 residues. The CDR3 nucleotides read TGTGCCAGCAGCTTAAGTGGAGGGACAGGAGTTCACTTC. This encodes CASSLSGGTGVHF.

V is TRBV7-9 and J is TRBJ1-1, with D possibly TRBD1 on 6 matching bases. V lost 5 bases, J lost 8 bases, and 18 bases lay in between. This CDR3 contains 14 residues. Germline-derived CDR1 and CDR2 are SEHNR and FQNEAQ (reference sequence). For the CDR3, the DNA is TGTGCCAGCAGCACCAGGACAGACGGACCCGAAGCTTTCTTT. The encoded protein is CASSTRTDGPEAFF. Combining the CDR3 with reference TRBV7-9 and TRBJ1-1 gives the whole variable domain DTGVSQNPRHKITKRGQNVTFRCDPISEHNRLYWYRQTLGQGPEFLTYFQNEAQLEKSRLLSDRFSAERPKGSFSTLEIQRTEQGDSAMYLCASSTRTDGPEAFFGQGTRLTVV.

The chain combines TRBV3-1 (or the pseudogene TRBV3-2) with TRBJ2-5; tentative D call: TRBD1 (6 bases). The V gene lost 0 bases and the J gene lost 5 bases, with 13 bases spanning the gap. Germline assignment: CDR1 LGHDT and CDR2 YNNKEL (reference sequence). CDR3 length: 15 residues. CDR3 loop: CASSQDPTGWETQYF. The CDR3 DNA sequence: TGTGCCAGCAGCCAAGACCCGACAGGCTGGGAGACCCAGTACTTC.

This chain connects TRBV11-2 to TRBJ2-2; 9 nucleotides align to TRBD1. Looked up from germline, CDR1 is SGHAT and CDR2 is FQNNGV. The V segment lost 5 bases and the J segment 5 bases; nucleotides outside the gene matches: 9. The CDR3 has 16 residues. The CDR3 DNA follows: TGTGCCAGCAGCCTATCCCGGGACAGGGCGACCGGGGAGCTGTTTTTT. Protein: CASSLSRDRATGELFF.

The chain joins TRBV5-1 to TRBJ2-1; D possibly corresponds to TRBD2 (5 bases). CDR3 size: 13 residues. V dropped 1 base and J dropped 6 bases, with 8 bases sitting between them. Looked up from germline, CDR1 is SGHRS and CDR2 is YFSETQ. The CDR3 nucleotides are TGCGCCAGCAGCTTGATCCGGGGCAATGAGCAGTTCTTC. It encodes CASSLIRGNEQFF.

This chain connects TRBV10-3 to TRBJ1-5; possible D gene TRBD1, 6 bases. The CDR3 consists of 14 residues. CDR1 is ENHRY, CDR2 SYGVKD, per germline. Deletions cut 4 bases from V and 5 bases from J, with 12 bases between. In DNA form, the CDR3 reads TGTGCCATCAGTGCCGGACAGCCGGATCAGCCCCAGCATTTT. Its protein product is CAISAGQPDQPQHF.

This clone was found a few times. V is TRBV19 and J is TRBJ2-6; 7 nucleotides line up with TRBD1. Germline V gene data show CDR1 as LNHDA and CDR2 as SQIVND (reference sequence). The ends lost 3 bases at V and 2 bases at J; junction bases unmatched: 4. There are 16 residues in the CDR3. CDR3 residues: CASSIDREAGANVLTF. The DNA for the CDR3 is TGTGCCAGTAGTATTGACAGGGAAGCTGGGGCCAACGTCCTGACTTTC.

DNA of the CDR3: TGTGCCAGCAGGAGGAGGATGGACTATAGCAATCAGCCCCAGCATTTT. The encoded protein is CASRRRMDYSNQPQHF. The chain links TRBV2 to TRBJ1-5; D gene unclear. Trimming took off 6 bases at V and 0 bases at J, with 15 bases between the two ends. The length of the CDR3 is 16 residues. In germline, CDR1 is SNHLY, CDR2 FYNNEI.

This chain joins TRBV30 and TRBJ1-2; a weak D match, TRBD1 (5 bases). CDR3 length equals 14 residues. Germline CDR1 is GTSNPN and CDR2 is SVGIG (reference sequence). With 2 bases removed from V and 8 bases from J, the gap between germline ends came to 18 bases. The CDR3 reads CAWSLQTGTYGYTF. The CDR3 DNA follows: TGTGCCTGGAGTCTCCAGACCGGGACTTACGGCTACACCTTC.

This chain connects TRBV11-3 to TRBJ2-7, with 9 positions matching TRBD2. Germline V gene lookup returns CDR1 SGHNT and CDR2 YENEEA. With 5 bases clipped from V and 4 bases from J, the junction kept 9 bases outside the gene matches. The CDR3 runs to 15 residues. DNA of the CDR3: TGTGCCAGCAGCATAACCGGGACTAGCATGTACGAGCAGTACTTC. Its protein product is CASSITGTSMYEQYF.